These T cell receptor beta chains were read from a single sample in a study of control samples from healthy donors and cancer patients. The repertoire was sequenced with immunoSEQ multiplex PCR; TCRdb's copy has only in-frame clones and lacks some. The sample includes about 97,000 clones, 92% seen only once; the top ten take around 2.3%. The material sequenced was blood. Receptor source: a young woman in good health. CDR3s include the opening cysteine and the closing phenylalanine or tryptophan. The D gene is left open where the match is weak. Some rows mark clone size as missing; the rest say once, few, many or name a class of expanded clone.

j_gene,v_gene,abundance,d_gene,CDR3aa,CDR3nt
TRBJ1-2,TRBV27,NA,TRBD1,CASRDRGYYGYTF,TGTGCCAGCAGAGACAGGGGATACTATGGCTACACCTTC
TRBJ2-1,TRBV24-1,NA,TRBD2,CATSDPTSSNEQFF,TGTGCCACCAGTGACCCGACTAGCAGCAATGAGCAGTTCTTC
TRBJ2-5,TRBV7-7,NA,TRBD2,CASRGLSGAGETQYF,TGTGCTAGCAGAGGTCTAAGCGGGGCCGGGGAGACCCAGTACTTC
TRBJ1-4,TRBV30,NA,NA,CAWSMAIREKLFF,TGTGCCTGGAGTATGGCTATTAGGGAAAAACTGTTTTTT
TRBJ1-1,TRBV30,NA,NA,CAWTGTNTEAFF,TGTGCCTGGACAGGGACGAACACTGAAGCTTTCTTT
TRBJ2-2,TRBV27,NA,NA,CASSFSTGGTGELFF,TGTGCCAGCAGTTTCTCCACCGGCGGCACCGGGGAGCTGTTTTTT
TRBJ1-2,TRBV4-1,NA,NA,CASSQDYGYGYTF,TGCGCCAGCAGCCAAGATTACGGCTATGGCTACACCTTC
TRBJ2-1,TRBV5-1,NA,TRBD2,CASSQLFSGNSYNEQFF,TGCGCCAGCAGTCAGCTTTTTAGCGGGAACTCCTACAATGAGCAGTTCTTC
TRBJ1-1,TRBV19,NA,NA,CASSPYRVLNTEAFF,TGTGCCAGTAGTCCATACAGGGTCTTGAACACTGAAGCTTTCTTT
TRBJ2-1,TRBV10-3,NA,NA,CAISEPPEVNEQFF,TGTGCCATCAGTGAGCCACCAGAGGTGAATGAGCAGTTCTTC
TRBJ2-1,TRBV4-3,NA,TRBD2,CASRQDGTSGIYNEQFF,TGCGCCAGCAGACAAGACGGGACTAGCGGAATCTACAATGAGCAGTTCTTC
TRBJ2-1,TRBV7-8,NA,NA,CASSAAGLRGLNNEQFF,TGTGCCAGCAGCGCCGCGGGTTTGCGGGGGCTCAACAATGAGCAGTTCTTC
TRBJ1-1,TRBV6-1,NA,NA,CASSEQAARNTEAFF,TGTGCCAGCAGTGAACAGGCAGCCCGAAACACTGAAGCTTTCTTT
TRBJ2-5,TRBV4-3,NA,NA,CASSQDTQETQYF,TGCGCCAGCAGCCAAGACACCCAAGAGACCCAGTACTTC
TRBJ2-3,TRBV13,NA,NA,CASSLGQGSTDTQYF,TGTGCCAGCAGCTTAGGTCAAGGGTCCACAGATACGCAGTATTTT
TRBJ1-5,TRBV6-5,NA,TRBD1,CASSTGTGLSQPQHF,TGTGCCAGCAGCACCGGGACAGGGTTGAGTCAGCCCCAGCATTTT
TRBJ1-4,TRBV7-9,NA,NA,CASRPPQSPNEKLFF,TGTGCCAGCAGGCCGCCCCAGAGCCCAAATGAAAAACTGTTTTTT
TRBJ2-7,TRBV16,NA,NA,CASSQSRPAYEQYF,TGTGCCAGCAGCCAATCCAGGCCTGCCTACGAGCAGTACTTC
TRBJ1-5,TRBV7-8,few,NA,CASSAKNQPQHF,TGTGCCAGCAGCGCAAAGAATCAGCCCCAGCATTTT
TRBJ2-7,TRBV19,NA,TRBD2,CASSIGREFEQYF,TGTGCCAGTAGTATAGGGCGGGAGTTCGAGCAGTACTTC
TRBJ1-1,TRBV9,NA,NA,CASSKRQNTEAFF,TGTGCCAGCAGCAAAAGACAAAACACTGAAGCTTTCTTT
TRBJ2-1,TRBV5-1,NA,TRBD2,CASSLQLADNEQFF,TGCGCCAGCAGCTTACAACTAGCGGACAATGAGCAGTTCTTC
TRBJ1-2,TRBV9,NA,NA,CASSVGAGRNYGYTF,TGTGCCAGCAGCGTAGGGGCAGGGCGTAACTATGGCTACACCTTC
TRBJ1-1,TRBV6-5,NA,NA,CASSRRALNTEAFF,TGTGCCAGCAGTAGACGGGCCTTGAACACTGAAGCTTTCTTT
TRBJ1-5,TRBV6-6,NA,TRBD1,CASGDGTGGQPQHF,TGTGCCAGCGGGGATGGGACAGGGGGACAGCCCCAGCATTTT
TRBJ1-5,TRBV6-6,NA,NA,CASSYLTSGLNQPQHF,TGTGCCAGCAGTTACCTGACCAGCGGACTGAATCAGCCCCAGCATTTT
TRBJ1-5,TRBV5-1,NA,NA,CASSPSWGYQPQHF,TGCGCCAGCAGCCCTTCCTGGGGTTATCAGCCCCAGCATTTT
TRBJ1-5,TRBV6-5,few,TRBD1,CASSKGQGNQPQHF,TGTGCCAGCAGTAAGGGACAGGGCAACCAGCCCCAGCATTTT
TRBJ2-2,TRBV5-1,NA,TRBD1,CASSLALQGAFPGELFF,TGCGCCAGCAGCTTGGCCCTACAGGGGGCATTTCCCGGGGAGCTGTTTTTT
TRBJ1-5,TRBV6-2/TRBV6-3,NA,NA,CASSYVSPGWQGSNQPQHF,TGTGCCAGCAGTTACGTCTCGCCGGGCTGGCAGGGTAGCAATCAGCCCCAGCATTTT
TRBJ1-1,TRBV7-2,NA,NA,CASSLNPRTEAFF,TGTGCCAGCAGCCTAAACCCCAGGACAGAAGCTTTCTTT
TRBJ1-1,TRBV19,NA,NA,CASSIERGAVEAFF,TGTGCCAGTAGTATAGAAAGGGGGGCGGTTGAAGCTTTCTTT